This passage covers 2 T cell receptor beta chains from one sample sequenced in a study of vaccination effects on CD4 cells after COVID-19. Method: immunoSEQ multiplex PCR; TCRdb's copy keeps in-frame clones and lacks some. The sample yields about 47,000 clones, approximately 70% seen once. No antigen is known for these receptors. Isolation of CD4+ T cells took place after 10 days of culture. Subjects were given two BNT162b2 or mRNA-1273 vaccine doses. Sequences were derived from CD4+ T cells from PBMCs cultured without peptide, sampled after COVID-19 vaccination. The source is a human donor who received a COVID-19 vaccine.

The CDR3 DNA follows: TGTGCCATCAGTGAGTCGAAATCCTCCTCAGGTGCTGAAAAACTGTTTTTT. This gives the protein CAISESKSSSGAEKLFF. The genes are TRBV10-3 and TRBJ1-4; D uncertain. Germline V CDR1 and CDR2: ENHRY, SYGVKD. The length of the CDR3 is 17 residues. The V gene lost 0 bases and the J gene lost 7 bases, with 18 bases spanning the gap.

This clone was detected a few times. The CDR3 nucleotides read TGTGCCAGCTCACCACCGAGGCAGGGGGGGTTGTACAATGAGCAGTTCTTC. It yields the protein CASSPPRQGGLYNEQFF. This chain joins TRBV18 and TRBJ2-1, with D perhaps assigned TRBD1 or TRBD2 (7 bases each). V lost 0 bases and J lost 4, with 16 bases in between. This CDR3 is built from 17 residues. Per the germline V gene, CDR1 is KGHSH and CDR2 is LQKENI.